A selection of T cell receptor beta chains follows, all from one sample in a study of T cells in Graves' hyperthyroidism and ophthalmopathy. TCRdb reanalysed the multiplex PCR reads using MiXCR and keeps one entry per CDR3 protein. In the table there are some 800,000 distinct CDR3 sequences, about 38% of which are singletons. The sequenced sample was blood. The receptors here all came from a young man with Graves' hyperthyroidism. Each CDR3 is given with its conserved first and last residue. The order of the fields is CDR3 length, J gene, D gene, clone size, V gene, CDR3 protein, CDR3 DNA. A D gene is named only where the DNA matches it firmly. For some rows the clone size is stated as once, few or many, or as a class when expanded; others skip it.

CDR3 length: 16
J gene: TRBJ2-7
D gene: -
clone size: few
V gene: TRBV2
CDR3 protein: CASSDFWRTDGNEQYF
CDR3 DNA: TGTGCCAGCAGTGATTTTTGGAGGACCGATGGTAACGAGCAGTACTTC

CDR3 length: 10
J gene: TRBJ2-7
D gene: -
clone size: many
V gene: TRBV29-1
CDR3 protein: CSVAGDEQYF
CDR3 DNA: TGCAGCGTTGCGGGTGACGAGCAGTACTTC

CDR3 length: 18
J gene: TRBJ1-1
D gene: TRBD1
clone size: few
V gene: TRBV20-1
CDR3 protein: CSAEGPYRGRNRNTEAFF
CDR3 DNA: TGCAGTGCCGAAGGGCCCTACAGGGGTCGTAACAGGAACACTGAAGCTTTCTTT

CDR3 length: 13
J gene: TRBJ2-7
D gene: -
clone size: few
V gene: TRBV7-2
CDR3 protein: CASSQDEGYEQYF
CDR3 DNA: TGTGCCAGCAGCCAAGATGAGGGCTACGAGCAGTACTTC

CDR3 length: 15
J gene: TRBJ1-6
D gene: -
clone size: once
V gene: TRBV12-3/TRBV12-4
CDR3 protein: CASSFTGTKYSPLHF
CDR3 DNA: TGTGCCAGCAGTTTCACCGGGACAAAATATTCACCCCTCCACTTT

CDR3 length: 11
J gene: TRBJ1-1
D gene: -
clone size: few
V gene: TRBV6-5
CDR3 protein: CASSYLDEAFF
CDR3 DNA: TGTGCCAGCAGTTACTTGGATGAAGCTTTCTTT

CDR3 length: 14
J gene: TRBJ1-1
D gene: -
clone size: few
V gene: TRBV20-1
CDR3 protein: CSARDVTVNTEAFF
CDR3 DNA: TGCAGTGCTAGAGATGTAACCGTAAACACTGAAGCTTTCTTT

CDR3 length: 12
J gene: TRBJ2-1
D gene: -
clone size: -
V gene: TRBV29-1
CDR3 protein: CSVEEGWDEQFF
CDR3 DNA: TGCAGCGTTGAGGAGGGGTGGGATGAGCAGTTCTTC

CDR3 length: 14
J gene: TRBJ1-1
D gene: TRBD1
clone size: -
V gene: TRBV7-9
CDR3 protein: CASTSQQGATEAFF
CDR3 DNA: TGTGCCAGCACCTCCCAGCAGGGGGCAACTGAAGCTTTCTTT

CDR3 length: 15
J gene: TRBJ2-5
D gene: -
clone size: few
V gene: TRBV4-1
CDR3 protein: CASSQEFGQLETQYF
CDR3 DNA: TGCGCCAGCAGCCAAGAATTTGGACAGCTGGAGACCCAGTACTTC

CDR3 length: 14
J gene: TRBJ2-2
D gene: -
clone size: few
V gene: TRBV19
CDR3 protein: CASIGAGDTGELFF
CDR3 DNA: TGTGCCAGTATCGGGGCGGGCGACACCGGGGAGCTGTTTTTT

CDR3 length: 17
J gene: TRBJ2-2
D gene: TRBD1
clone size: few
V gene: TRBV7-9
CDR3 protein: CASTSLPGQGHTGELFF
CDR3 DNA: TGTGCCAGCACCTCTCTCCCGGGACAGGGGCACACCGGGGAGCTGTTTTTT

CDR3 length: 17
J gene: TRBJ2-2
D gene: TRBD2
clone size: few
V gene: TRBV7-9
CDR3 protein: CASSLCGRKFCTGELFF
CDR3 DNA: TGTGCCAGCAGCTTGTGCGGGAGGAAGTTTTGCACCGGGGAGCTGTTTTTT

CDR3 length: 12
J gene: TRBJ1-4
D gene: -
clone size: -
V gene: TRBV20-1
CDR3 protein: CGGGGTNEKLFF
CDR3 DNA: TGCGGGGGTGGGGGAACTAATGAAAAACTGTTTTTT

CDR3 length: 13
J gene: TRBJ2-7
D gene: TRBD1
clone size: few
V gene: TRBV19
CDR3 protein: CASSRQGLYEQYF
CDR3 DNA: TGTGCCAGTAGCCGACAGGGATTGTACGAGCAGTACTTC

CDR3 length: 19
J gene: TRBJ2-5
D gene: TRBD1
clone size: -
V gene: TRBV11-2
CDR3 protein: CASSLVGDRVEGAQETQYF
CDR3 DNA: TGTGCCAGCAGCTTAGTAGGGGACAGGGTGGAAGGGGCGCAAGAGACCCAGTACTTC

CDR3 length: 14
J gene: TRBJ2-7
D gene: -
clone size: -
V gene: TRBV20-1
CDR3 protein: CSASETGLIYEQYF
CDR3 DNA: TGCAGTGCGTCCGAGACAGGATTGATCTACGAGCAGTACTTC

CDR3 length: 14
J gene: TRBJ1-2
D gene: -
clone size: few
V gene: TRBV10-3
CDR3 protein: CAISDDRRHYGYTF
CDR3 DNA: TGTGCCATCAGTGACGACAGAAGGCACTATGGCTACACCTTC

CDR3 length: 12
J gene: TRBJ1-1
D gene: -
clone size: many
V gene: TRBV13
CDR3 protein: CASSLVATEAFF
CDR3 DNA: TGTGCCAGCAGCTTAGTTGCCACTGAAGCTTTCTTT

CDR3 length: 13
J gene: TRBJ1-5
D gene: -
clone size: few
V gene: TRBV2
CDR3 protein: CASRTQGNQPQHF
CDR3 DNA: TGTGCCAGCAGGACACAGGGCAATCAGCCCCAGCATTTT

CDR3 length: 16
J gene: TRBJ1-2
D gene: TRBD1
clone size: -
V gene: TRBV10-3
CDR3 protein: CAIRNLTGPVDYGYTF
CDR3 DNA: TGTGCCATCAGGAACCTGACAGGGCCGGTGGACTATGGCTACACCTTC

CDR3 length: 15
J gene: TRBJ2-5
D gene: TRBD2
clone size: -
V gene: TRBV2
CDR3 protein: CASRKRGIPKETQYF
CDR3 DNA: TGTGCCAGCAGGAAGCGGGGGATTCCTAAAGAGACCCAGTACTTC

CDR3 length: 16
J gene: TRBJ2-2
D gene: -
clone size: -
V gene: TRBV5-1
CDR3 protein: CASSFVQVANTGELFF
CDR3 DNA: TGCGCCAGCAGCTTTGTGCAGGTGGCGAACACCGGGGAGCTGTTTTTT

CDR3 length: 14
J gene: TRBJ1-1
D gene: -
clone size: many
V gene: TRBV19
CDR3 protein: CASTLRNTMTAAFF
CDR3 DNA: TGTGCCAGTACCCTCAGGAATACGATGACAGCGGCTTTCTTT

CDR3 length: 12
J gene: TRBJ1-4
D gene: -
clone size: many
V gene: TRBV6-5
CDR3 protein: CASSKSTGQLFF
CDR3 DNA: TGTGCCAGCAGTAAGTCGACAGGACAGCTGTTTTTT

CDR3 length: 13
J gene: TRBJ2-5
D gene: -
clone size: many
V gene: TRBV7-2
CDR3 protein: CASRRLEQETQYF
CDR3 DNA: TGTGCCAGCAGACGACTAGAGCAAGAGACCCAGTACTTC

CDR3 length: 16
J gene: TRBJ1-4
D gene: -
clone size: -
V gene: TRBV25-1
CDR3 protein: CASSQGQGPVGEKLFF
CDR3 DNA: TGCGCCAGCAGCCAAGGTCAGGGGCCGGTCGGGGAAAAACTGTTTTTT

CDR3 length: 15
J gene: TRBJ2-7
D gene: TRBD2
clone size: -
V gene: TRBV7-2
CDR3 protein: CASISAGTSDPEQYF
CDR3 DNA: TGTGCCAGCATCTCTGCAGGGACTAGCGATCCCGAGCAGTACTTC

CDR3 length: 14
J gene: TRBJ1-1
D gene: -
clone size: many
V gene: TRBV15
CDR3 protein: CATSRGGGVTEAFF
CDR3 DNA: TGTGCCACCAGCAGAGGAGGGGGGGTCACTGAAGCTTTCTTT

CDR3 length: 15
J gene: TRBJ2-7
D gene: -
clone size: -
V gene: TRBV9
CDR3 protein: CASSLRETATYEQYF
CDR3 DNA: TGTGCCAGCAGCTTGAGGGAGACAGCGACCTACGAGCAGTACTTC

CDR3 length: 12
J gene: TRBJ2-3
D gene: -
clone size: -
V gene: TRBV29-1
CDR3 protein: CSAGTTTDTQYF
CDR3 DNA: TGCAGCGCGGGGACCACCACAGATACGCAGTATTTT

CDR3 length: 14
J gene: TRBJ2-2
D gene: -
clone size: -
V gene: TRBV10-1
CDR3 protein: CASRDTLTLGELFF
CDR3 DNA: TGCGCCAGCAGGGACACCTTGACCCTCGGGGAGCTGTTTTTT

CDR3 length: 16
J gene: TRBJ1-3
D gene: -
clone size: -
V gene: TRBV4-1
CDR3 protein: CASSQDAARSGNTIYF
CDR3 DNA: TGCGCCAGCAGCCAAGATGCGGCACGCTCTGGAAACACCATATATTTT

CDR3 length: 14
J gene: TRBJ1-1
D gene: TRBD1
clone size: -
V gene: TRBV12-3/TRBV12-4
CDR3 protein: CASTIGTGGTEAFF
CDR3 DNA: TGTGCCAGCACCATCGGGACAGGGGGCACTGAAGCTTTCTTT

CDR3 length: 17
J gene: TRBJ2-7
D gene: -
clone size: -
V gene: TRBV12-3/TRBV12-4
CDR3 protein: CASSLSVDSGLSYEQYF
CDR3 DNA: TGTGCCAGCAGTTTATCGGTCGATTCAGGGCTGTCCTACGAGCAGTACTTC

CDR3 length: 15
J gene: TRBJ2-2
D gene: -
clone size: few
V gene: TRBV5-6
CDR3 protein: CASSLVGRNTGELFF
CDR3 DNA: TGTGCCAGCAGCTTGGTCGGCCGGAACACCGGGGAGCTGTTTTTT

CDR3 length: 14
J gene: TRBJ2-7
D gene: -
clone size: many
V gene: TRBV10-3
CDR3 protein: CAISEPGGSYEQYF
CDR3 DNA: TGTGCCATCAGTGAACCAGGGGGGTCCTACGAGCAGTACTTC

CDR3 length: 16
J gene: TRBJ2-2
D gene: TRBD1
clone size: -
V gene: TRBV4-3
CDR3 protein: CASSRTGGAGTGELFF
CDR3 DNA: TGCGCCAGCAGCCGAACAGGGGGCGCAGGGACCGGGGAGCTGTTTTTT

CDR3 length: 13
J gene: TRBJ2-5
D gene: -
clone size: few
V gene: TRBV20-1
CDR3 protein: CSARRTPQETQYF
CDR3 DNA: TGCAGTGCTAGGAGGACACCTCAAGAGACCCAGTACTTC

CDR3 length: 14
J gene: TRBJ1-1
D gene: TRBD1
clone size: -
V gene: TRBV29-1
CDR3 protein: CSFGGQGLNTEAFF
CDR3 DNA: TGCAGCTTTGGGGGACAGGGGTTGAACACTGAAGCTTTCTTT

CDR3 length: 15
J gene: TRBJ1-1
D gene: TRBD1
clone size: -
V gene: TRBV7-9
CDR3 protein: CASSLVEGAYTEASF
CDR3 DNA: TGTGCCAGCAGCTTGGTTGAGGGGGCTTACACTGAAGCTTCCTTT

CDR3 length: 15
J gene: TRBJ1-6
D gene: TRBD1
clone size: -
V gene: TRBV20-1
CDR3 protein: CSARDHRGQDSPLHF
CDR3 DNA: TGCAGTGCTAGAGATCATCGGGGACAGGACTCACCCCTCCACTTT

CDR3 length: 15
J gene: TRBJ2-7
D gene: -
clone size: many
V gene: TRBV7-6
CDR3 protein: CASSLMTSTSYEQYF
CDR3 DNA: TGTGCCAGCAGCTTAATGACTAGTACAAGCTACGAGCAGTACTTC

CDR3 length: 13
J gene: TRBJ1-1
D gene: TRBD1
clone size: many
V gene: TRBV29-1
CDR3 protein: CSVTGDQYTEAFF
CDR3 DNA: TGCAGCGTTACAGGGGACCAATACACTGAAGCTTTCTTT

CDR3 length: 16
J gene: TRBJ2-2
D gene: TRBD1
clone size: -
V gene: TRBV10-3
CDR3 protein: CAISDPGTGNTGELFF
CDR3 DNA: TGTGCCATCAGTGATCCCGGGACAGGGAACACCGGGGAGCTGTTTTTT

CDR3 length: 14
J gene: TRBJ2-7
D gene: TRBD1
clone size: -
V gene: TRBV29-1
CDR3 protein: CSIQGVGYTYEQYF
CDR3 DNA: TGCAGCATACAGGGGGTCGGCTATACCTACGAGCAGTACTTC

CDR3 length: 14
J gene: TRBJ1-6
D gene: TRBD1
clone size: many
V gene: TRBV2
CDR3 protein: CATRGQFYNSPLHF
CDR3 DNA: TGTGCCACCAGGGGACAGTTTTATAATTCACCCCTCCACTTT

CDR3 length: 15
J gene: TRBJ1-1
D gene: TRBD1
clone size: -
V gene: TRBV12-5
CDR3 protein: CASGYGGTGDTEAFF
CDR3 DNA: TGTGCTAGTGGGTACGGGGGGACAGGGGACACTGAAGCTTTCTTT

CDR3 length: 15
J gene: TRBJ2-7
D gene: TRBD1
clone size: few
V gene: TRBV9
CDR3 protein: CASSSRDRPAYEQYF
CDR3 DNA: TGTGCCAGCAGCTCCCGGGACAGGCCCGCCTACGAGCAGTACTTC

CDR3 length: 15
J gene: TRBJ2-7
D gene: TRBD1
clone size: -
V gene: TRBV7-2
CDR3 protein: CASSPARDSSYEQYF
CDR3 DNA: TGTGCCAGCAGCCCCGCTCGGGACAGCTCCTACGAGCAGTACTTC

CDR3 length: 12
J gene: TRBJ2-2
D gene: TRBD1
clone size: -
V gene: TRBV29-1
CDR3 protein: CSVPIGTGKLFF
CDR3 DNA: TGCAGCGTTCCAATAGGGACAGGGAAGCTGTTTTTT

CDR3 length: 12
J gene: TRBJ1-2
D gene: TRBD1
clone size: -
V gene: TRBV10-3
CDR3 protein: CAMQGEGGGYTF
CDR3 DNA: TGTGCCATGCAGGGGGAGGGAGGTGGCTACACCTTC

CDR3 length: 13
J gene: TRBJ1-1
D gene: TRBD1
clone size: many
V gene: TRBV2
CDR3 protein: CASIPQGDTEAFF
CDR3 DNA: TGTGCCAGCATTCCGCAGGGGGACACTGAAGCTTTCTTT

CDR3 length: 12
J gene: TRBJ2-7
D gene: TRBD2
clone size: -
V gene: TRBV29-1
CDR3 protein: CSVGRAGVEQYF
CDR3 DNA: TGCAGCGTTGGGCGAGCGGGAGTCGAGCAGTACTTC

CDR3 length: 15
J gene: TRBJ1-1
D gene: -
clone size: many
V gene: TRBV7-2
CDR3 protein: CASRTSPTGNTEAFF
CDR3 DNA: TGTGCCAGCAGAACCTCCCCGACAGGGAACACTGAAGCTTTCTTT

CDR3 length: 14
J gene: TRBJ2-5
D gene: -
clone size: few
V gene: TRBV7-2
CDR3 protein: CASRTAGAGETQYF
CDR3 DNA: TGTGCCAGCCGAACTGCGGGGGCGGGGGAGACCCAGTACTTC

CDR3 length: 11
J gene: TRBJ1-2
D gene: -
clone size: many
V gene: TRBV29-1
CDR3 protein: CSVALNYGYTF
CDR3 DNA: TGCAGCGTTGCCTTGAACTATGGCTACACCTTC

CDR3 length: 13
J gene: TRBJ2-7
D gene: -
clone size: few
V gene: TRBV5-1
CDR3 protein: CASSLGKPYEQYF
CDR3 DNA: TGCGCCAGCAGCTTGGGCAAGCCCTACGAGCAGTACTTC